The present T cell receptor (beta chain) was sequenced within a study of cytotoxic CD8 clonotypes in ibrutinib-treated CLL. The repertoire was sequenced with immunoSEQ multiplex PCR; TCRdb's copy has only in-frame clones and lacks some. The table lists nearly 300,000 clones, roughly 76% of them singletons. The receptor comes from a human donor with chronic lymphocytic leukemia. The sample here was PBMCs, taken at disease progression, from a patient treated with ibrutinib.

The CDR3 is CASTKEGYSNQPQHF. In nucleotides, the CDR3 is TGTGCCAGCACCAAGGAGGGCTATAGCAATCAGCCCCAGCATTTT. The chain links TRBV6-6 to TRBJ1-5; D remains ambiguous. Looked up from germline, CDR1 is MNHNY and CDR2 is SVGAGI (reference sequence). There are 15 residues in the CDR3. Trimming stripped 7 bases from V and 0 bases from J, with 13 bases between.